This TCR beta chain is from a study of T cells in Graves' hyperthyroidism and ophthalmopathy (dated 2019 in TCRdb). Some background on the complete study: To identify TCR V-J signatures that set the groups apart, the researchers used a discovery cohort of about a hundred patients, made up of under 50 with Graves' ophthalmopathy and 57 with stable Graves' hyperthyroidism. Prospective prediction of ophthalmopathy was tested in an independent validation cohort consisting of some 18 hyperthyroidism patients and some 17 patients who later progressed to ophthalmopathy. In addition, the study compared T-cell repertoires in thyroid tissue and in blood from about six Graves' hyperthyroidism patients. According to the paper, TCR Vbeta CDR3 sequencing was carried out on some 130 peripheral blood samples, which came from around 43 ophthalmopathy, fewer than 80 hyperthyroidism and approximately 17 progressor patients. After sampling, hyperthyroidism patients received methimazole starting at 30 mg daily, and ophthalmopathy patients received high-dose intravenous methylprednisolone. The roughly 100 discovery patients were randomly split 7:3 into training and test sets.

Patients with uncontrolled infections, other autoimmune diseases, pregnancy or lactation were excluded. Diagnoses were based on clinical symptoms, serum thyroxine and TRAb, thyroid ultrasound and orbital computed tomography. Trizol reagent was used to extract total RNA, and RNA quality was then checked on an Agilent 2100 Bioanalyzer. TCR beta CDR3 regions were amplified from RNA transcripts. For the first round of RT-PCR on the TCR CDR3, the HTBI primer set was used together with the Qiagen OneStep RT-PCR kit. A second multiplex PCR round built the libraries, followed by size selection and purification. Sequencing of the libraries was done on an Illumina HiSeq2000 using paired-end 100 bp reads. As for the authors' bioinformatics: SOAPnuke was used to process the raw data, with reads discarded if the reads contained adapters or uncalled bases, had a mean Phred below 15, or lacked an exact constant-primer or identifier match. High-quality paired reads were merged with COPE v1.2.5, and unique nucleotide sequences were defined as clonotypes. MiTCR v1.1 was used to align the clonotypes against IMGT TRBV, TRBD and TRBJ reference segments. The analysis was restricted to V-J combinations with a frequency above 0.0001, which together covered 99% to 99.2% of the repertoires. A TCS score was defined as the ratio between F50 (clonal expansion) and ExV (chaos), using BLOSUM62-based TCRdist between CDR3 peptides within each V-J. Welch's t-statistics and random forest reduced some 510 V-J features to 13, which were used in a naive Bayes classifier (R e1071). The Morisita-Horn index was used to measure how similar the thyroid and blood repertoires were. TCRdb trimmed the raw reads at Q25, called clones with MiXCR and kept productive beta chains. Rows are combined by CDR3 protein, so each entry shows the most common genes and DNA. TCRdb, rather than the study authors, made the V and J calls. A total of about 660,000 distinct CDR3 sequences appear in this sample, roughly 46% of them only once. Jointly, the top ten make up under 8% of the sample.

Here is what the overall study found, with its caveats: A 13 V-J signature model separated ophthalmopathy from stable hyperthyroidism, with approximately 87% sensitivity and 81.08% specificity in cross-validation and 80%/75% in testing. In validation, the model predicted progression to ophthalmopathy with over 65% sensitivity and roughly 72% specificity, a median of approximately 6.5 months before onset. No statistical method was used to fix the sample size in advance, and group allocation was not hidden from the investigators. Most expanded thyroid clonotypes (frequency above 0.001) were also detected in blood, suggesting blood repertoires may reflect thyroid immune responses.

In this sample, this clonotype turned up many times. Its antigen is not yet known. One base away there is no much larger clone; base qualities are not given. CDR1 and CDR2 are read off the germline V gene (reference sequence) as LNHDA and SQIVND. At the junction V is shortened by 3 bases and J by 6 bases, with 14 bases in between. From cysteine to phenylalanine, the CDR3 is 14 amino acids long. Here the CDR3 DNA is all that survives: 42 bases in frame from base 1. Specimen: peripheral blood or thyroid tissue (not recorded which). The clonotype was recovered from an adult man with Graves' disease, either hyperthyroidism or ophthalmopathy (not recorded which). The V and J segments used are TRBV19 and TRBJ1-1; no confident D gene assignment can be made. CDR3 loop: CASSMGQVMAEAFF. At the DNA level, the sequence is TGTGCCAGTAGTATGGGTCAGGTTATGGCTGAAGCTTTCTTT. Reference TRBV19 and TRBJ1-1 proteins supply the regions before and after the CDR3; the full variable domain is: DGGITQSPKYLFRKEGQNVTLSCEQNLNHDAMYWYRQDPGQGLRLIYYSQIVNDFQKGDIAEGYSVSREKKESFPLTVTSAQKNPTAFYLCASSMGQVMAEAFFGQGTRLTVV.